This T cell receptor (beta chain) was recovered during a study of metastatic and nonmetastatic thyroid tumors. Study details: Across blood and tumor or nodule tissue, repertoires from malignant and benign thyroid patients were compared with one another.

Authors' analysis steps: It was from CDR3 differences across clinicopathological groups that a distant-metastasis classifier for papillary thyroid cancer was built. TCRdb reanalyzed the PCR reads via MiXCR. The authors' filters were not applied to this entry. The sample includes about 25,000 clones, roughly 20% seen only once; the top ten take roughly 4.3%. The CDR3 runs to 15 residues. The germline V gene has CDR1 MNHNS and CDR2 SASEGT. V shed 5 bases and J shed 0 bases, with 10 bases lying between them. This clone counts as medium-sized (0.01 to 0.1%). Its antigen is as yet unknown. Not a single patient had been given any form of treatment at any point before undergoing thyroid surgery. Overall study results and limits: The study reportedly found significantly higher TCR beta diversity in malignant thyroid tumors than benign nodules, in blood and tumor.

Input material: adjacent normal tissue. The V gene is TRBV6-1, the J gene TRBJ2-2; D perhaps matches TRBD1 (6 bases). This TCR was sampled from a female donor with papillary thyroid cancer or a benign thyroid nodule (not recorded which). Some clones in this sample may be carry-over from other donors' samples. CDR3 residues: CASSKGQPNTGELFF. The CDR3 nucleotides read TGTGCCAGCAGTAAAGGACAGCCGAACACCGGGGAGCTGTTTTTT.